A selection of T cell receptor beta chains follows, all from one sample in a study of T cells expressing NK-cell markers. No DNA is given; TCRdb re-called the 5' RACE reads and lists each CDR3 protein once. The specimen's table records roughly 150,000 distinct CDR3 sequences. Material for sequencing was blood T cells: a sorted CD56 or NKG2C T cell subset, CD4+ or CD8+ T cells, or bulk PBMC T cells (not recorded which). The origin of the receptors is a man between 18 and 69 years old in good health. The CDR3 runs from the conserved cysteine through the conserved F or W. Fields, in order: clone size, J gene, V gene, CDR3 protein. For some rows the clone size is stated as once, few or many, or as a class when expanded; others skip it.

- | TRBJ2-7 | TRBV2 | CASSRLALPYEQYF
- | TRBJ2-2 | TRBV28 | CASRPKGLAGGNTGELFF
- | TRBJ2-7 | TRBV18 | CASSPTSGVYEQYF
- | TRBJ1-2 | TRBV7-9 | CASSLAGNYGYTF
- | TRBJ1-5 | TRBV27 | CASSPLGQSNQPQHF
- | TRBJ2-3 | TRBV7-3 | CASSRARGATQYF
- | TRBJ2-7 | TRBV9 | CASSVDVSLSYEQYF
- | TRBJ2-2 | TRBV7-3 | CASSLTGLAGGQAGELFF
- | TRBJ2-7 | TRBV9 | CASSVGSDRSVLYEQYF
- | TRBJ1-2 | TRBV7-9 | CASSLAPRLYGYTF
- | TRBJ2-5 | TRBV28 | CASSFGTGGLLGQYF
- | TRBJ2-7 | TRBV15 | CATSPAMSGQYF
- | TRBJ1-2 | TRBV7-9 | CASSLGDSTGHYGYTF
- | TRBJ2-2 | TRBV27 | CASTLLGTGSNTGELFF
- | TRBJ2-3 | TRBV9 | CASSVGGGTQYF
- | TRBJ1-2 | TRBV5-6 | CASSSGTGGRGYTF
- | TRBJ2-1 | TRBV21-1 | CASSKAPRGLNEQFF
- | TRBJ1-1 | TRBV7-9 | CASSLNSNEAFF
medium-sized | TRBJ1-1 | TRBV19 | CASSIRGPGDTEAFF
- | TRBJ2-1 | TRBV2 | CASSAWAGTYNEQFF
- | TRBJ1-4 | TRBV7-9 | CASRQSSDNEKLFF
- | TRBJ2-7 | TRBV6-1 | CASSEVGQGFYEQYF
- | TRBJ2-7 | TRBV4-1 | CASSQEGTLHEQYF
- | TRBJ2-7 | TRBV18 | CASSPYGFGDEQYF
- | TRBJ1-1 | TRBV6-4 | CASAGVGGQTEAFF
- | TRBJ2-1 | TRBV13 | CASSLGSDASREQFF
- | TRBJ2-2 | TRBV7-7 | CASSLKVGRELFF
- | TRBJ2-4 | TRBV5-6 | CASSLPGQGSIQYF
- | TRBJ2-7 | TRBV13 | CASSSGVVSSYEQYF
- | TRBJ2-3 | TRBV6-4 | CASSTSGEATDTQYF
- | TRBJ1-1 | TRBV5-1 | CASRWTGANTEAFF
- | TRBJ1-1 | TRBV15 | CATSRALGQGGKATEAFF
- | TRBJ2-7 | TRBV7-8 | CASSPERGSFYEQYF
- | TRBJ1-2 | TRBV29-1 | CSVEYVANYGYTF
- | TRBJ2-7 | TRBV5-1 | CASSLGGTGEDWDYEQYF
- | TRBJ2-3 | TRBV5-4 | CASSLDQLAGGPASTDTQYF
- | TRBJ2-7 | TRBV5-1 | CASSWTLSTGTGYYEQYF